This TCR beta chain is from a study of control samples from healthy donors and cancer patients. Libraries were prepared by immunoSEQ multiplex PCR; TCRdb keeps only in-frame clonotypes and omits some of them. Among 150,000 to 200,000 clones, around 90% were seen once, and the ten largest hold about 12%. The germline CDR1 and CDR2 sequences are MNHEY and SVGEGT. This CDR3 has 14 amino acids. Trimming removed 2 bases at V and 8 bases at J, with 15 bases between. The sequencing sample was made of blood. The chain is built from TRBV6-2 or TRBV6-3 and TRBJ1-1; D possibly corresponds to TRBD1 (6 bases). The TCR comes from a man aged 25-45 years in good health. The CDR3 nucleotides read TGTGCCAGCAGTTACGTATACAGGGCGCCCGAAGCTTTCTTT. This gives the protein CASSYVYRAPEAFF.